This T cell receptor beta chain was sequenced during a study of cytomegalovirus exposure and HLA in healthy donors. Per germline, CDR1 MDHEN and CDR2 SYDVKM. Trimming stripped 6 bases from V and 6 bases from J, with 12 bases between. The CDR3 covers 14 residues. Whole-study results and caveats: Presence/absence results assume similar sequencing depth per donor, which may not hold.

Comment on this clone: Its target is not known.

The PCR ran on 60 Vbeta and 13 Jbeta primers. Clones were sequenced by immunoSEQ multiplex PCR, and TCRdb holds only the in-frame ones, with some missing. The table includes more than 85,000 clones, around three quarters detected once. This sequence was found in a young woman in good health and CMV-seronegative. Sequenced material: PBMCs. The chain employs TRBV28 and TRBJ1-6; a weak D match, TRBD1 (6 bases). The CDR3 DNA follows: TGTGCCAGCAGCACACAACAGGGTAATTCACCCCTCCACTTT. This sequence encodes CASSTQQGNSPLHF.